The 24 T cell receptor beta chains given below trace back to one sample, sequenced in a study of human T cells and chemical hapten exposure. TCRdb reprocessed the RACE reads via MiXCR and lists one record per CDR3 protein. The table records about 84,000 distinct CDR3 sequences, 10% to 14% of them present only once. Indicated time point: patch test 3, about 24 weeks after DPC sensitization. Treatment described: therapeutic diphenylcyclopropenone sensitization with weekly scalp DPC. Sequences were derived from whole blood, sampled in connection with sensitization to the hapten diphenylcyclopropenone (DPC). These receptors came from a woman between 50 and 59 years old with alopecia areata. Some clones in this sample may be carry-over from other donors' samples.

This clonotype was seen ten or more times. This rearrangement joins TRBV27 to TRBJ2-1; 7 bases match TRBD2. The junction had 5 bases not matched to a gene; V was cut back by 0 bases and J by 9 bases. CDR3 length equals 14 residues. Germline CDR1 is MNHEY and CDR2 is SMNVEV (reference sequence). The CDR3 DNA is TGTGCCAGCAGTTTATCGCCGACTAGCCCTGAGCAGTTCTTC. It specifies CASSLSPTSPEQFF.

A single count supports this clonotype. CDR3 sequence: CASSLGASNTGELFF. CDR3 sequence (DNA): TGTGCCAGCAGCTTAGGAGCATCGAACACCGGGGAGCTGTTTTTT. The rearrangement joins TRBV7-9 to TRBJ2-2, with no clear D. V lost 1 base to trimming and J lost 0 bases, with 6 bases between them. CDR3 length: 15 amino acids. Germline assignment: CDR1 SEHNR and CDR2 FQNEAQ (reference sequence).

The rearrangement links TRBV12-3 or TRBV12-4 to TRBJ2-6, with no clear D. The CDR3 consists of 14 residues. V was cut by 0 bases and J by 0 bases, with 0 bases left in between. DNA of the CDR3: TGTGCCAGCAGTTTAGCCTCTGGGGCCAACGTCCTGACTTTC. This gives the protein CASSLASGANVLTF.

This clonotype was recorded many times. V and J are TRBV7-9 and TRBJ2-3, with D perhaps given as TRBD1 or TRBD2 (6 bases each). This CDR3 contains 13 residues. Germline assignment: CDR1 SEHNR and CDR2 FQNEAQ (reference sequence). The CDR3 DNA sequence: TGTGCTGTTAGGGGGGATAACACAGATACGCAGTATTTT. Translated: CAVRGDNTDTQYF.

This clonotype was detected only a few times. The rearrangement uses TRBV28 and TRBJ2-7, with D perhaps TRBD1 (6 bases). The germline V and J ends were trimmed by 1 base and 6 bases, with 10 bases remaining between them. The CDR3 extends over 13 amino acids. CDR1 and CDR2 (germline): MDHEN, SYDVKM. The CDR3 sequence is CASSLSQGGEQYF. The CDR3 nucleotides are TGTGCCAGCAGTTTATCACAGGGCGGCGAGCAGTACTTC.

V is TRBV11-2 and J is TRBJ1-1, with a weak D call TRBD1 (6 bases). V was pared by 1 base and J by 0 bases, with 9 bases between. There are 15 residues in the CDR3. Germline CDR1 reads SGHAT; CDR2 reads FQNNGV. CDR3 sequence: CASSLAGAMNTEAFF. CDR3 DNA sequence: TGTGCCAGCAGCTTAGCGGGGGCTATGAACACTGAAGCTTTCTTT.

This clonotype was seen ten or more times. The CDR3 sequence: CASSLQTLGKPEAFF. The CDR3 DNA follows: TGTGCCAGCAGCCTCCAGACCCTCGGAAAACCTGAAGCTTTCTTT. V is TRBV3-1 and J is TRBJ1-1; no clear D gene. V was cut by 4 bases and J by 6 bases, with 18 bases left in between. CDR3 size: 15 residues. Germline V gene lookup returns CDR1 LGHDT and CDR2 YNNKEL (reference sequence).

The gene calls are TRBV7-9 and TRBJ2-3; D might be TRBD2 (5 bases). Trimming shortened V by 5 bases and J by 1 base, and 13 bases separated the two germline ends. The CDR3 is made up of 15 amino acids. Germline V lookup: CDR1 SEHNR, CDR2 FQNEAQ (reference sequence). CDR3 DNA sequence: TGTGCCAGCAGCCTCGGGGATAGTGGCACAGATACGCAGTATTTT. Translation gives CASSLGDSGTDTQYF.

This clonotype has ten or more counts. The CDR3 bases are TGTGCCAGCAGCCCAAGGACAGGGTTCGACACCGGGGAGCTGTTTTTT. Translated: CASSPRTGFDTGELFF. The gene calls are TRBV11-2 and TRBJ2-2, with 8 positions matching TRBD1. The V gene end was trimmed by 5 bases and the J gene end by 3 bases; junction bases not matched to a gene: 8. CDR1 is SGHAT, CDR2 FQNNGV, per germline. This CDR3 is 16 amino acids long.

This clonotype was counted ten times or more. The J gene is TRBJ1-4, the V gene TRBV27; D gene ambiguous. Trimming cost V 5 bases and J 2 bases, with 12 bases left between them. CDR3 length: 15 amino acids. Germline lookup yields CDR1 MNHEY and CDR2 SMNVEV (reference sequence). Written as DNA, the CDR3 is TGTGCCAGCAGTGCGCAGAGAATGACTAATGAAAAACTGTTTTTT. Protein sequence: CASSAQRMTNEKLFF.

This clonotype has a count of ten or more. The chain joins TRBV7-9 to TRBJ1-1; a weak D match, TRBD1 (5 bases). CDR3 size: 15 residues. Deletions cut 1 base from V and 0 bases from J, with 9 bases between. Per germline, CDR1 SEHNR and CDR2 FQNEAQ (reference sequence). CDR3 protein: CASSLVLGVNTEAFF. Written as DNA, the CDR3 is TGTGCCAGCAGCTTAGTTTTAGGGGTGAACACTGAAGCTTTCTTT.

V and J are TRBV20-1 and TRBJ1-1; D gene uncertain. Trimming removed 6 bases at V and 4 bases at J, with 12 bases between. The germline CDR1 and CDR2 sequences are DFQATT and SNEGSKA (reference sequence). There are 12 residues in the CDR3. For the CDR3, the DNA is TGCAGTGCCGGCCGGGCCGCCACTGAAGCTTTCTTT. Translating it yields CSAGRAATEAFF.

In its sample, this clonotype was seen a few times. V and J are TRBV5-1 and TRBJ2-5, with 11 bases fitting TRBD2. This CDR3 is 16 amino acids long. The trim removed 4 bases at V and 4 bases at J, leaving 9 bases unmatched. Germline V CDR1 and CDR2: SGHRS, YFSETQ. CDR3 DNA: TGCGCCAGCAGCGCCTCACTAGCGGGAGTGCGAGAGACCCAGTACTTC. Protein: CASSASLAGVRETQYF. Supplemented by reference TRBV5-1 and TRBJ2-5, the full variable domain reads KAGVTQTPRYLIKTRGQQVTLSCSPISGHRSVSWYQQTPGQGLQFLFEYFSETQRNKGNFPGRFSGRQFSNSRSEMNVSTLELGDSALYLCASSASLAGVRETQYFGPGTRLLVL.

In its sample, this clonotype was seen many times. The genes are TRBV6-1 and TRBJ2-1; 11 nucleotides line up with TRBD2. CDR3 length equals 16 residues. Unmatched junction bases numbered 5, after V lost 6 bases and J lost 1 base. CDR1 MNHNS and CDR2 SASEGT come from the germline V gene. The CDR3 protein is CASRAASGGSYNEQFF. The CDR3 DNA reads as TGTGCCAGCAGGGCCGCTAGCGGGGGGTCCTACAATGAGCAGTTCTTC.

A few counts support this clonotype. The junction departs from the called germline gene at one end, perhaps through a read error. The chain couples TRBV12-3 or TRBV12-4 to TRBJ1-1, with D perhaps matching TRBD1 (6 bases). The CDR3 has 11 amino acids. CDR3 DNA sequence: TGTGCCTCCCGGGGGGCGGGGAATTTCATCTTT. Protein product: CASRGAGNFIF.

The rearrangement uses TRBV7-2 and TRBJ1-3, with D possibly being TRBD1 (5 bases). Germline V gene data show CDR1 as SGHTA and CDR2 as FQGNSA. Trimming pared 5 bases from V and 0 bases from J, leaving 20 bases between. The CDR3 totals 18 residues. The CDR3 is CASSPQASTVRSGNTIYF. The CDR3 DNA sequence: TGTGCCAGCAGCCCACAGGCATCGACAGTCCGCTCTGGAAACACCATATATTTT.

This clonotype was seen more than once but under ten times. The chain links TRBV20-1 to TRBJ2-5; TRBD2 aligns across 13 bases. J was trimmed by 6 bases and V by 2 bases; bases with no gene match: 21. In germline, CDR1 is DFQATT, CDR2 SNEGSKA (reference sequence). The CDR3 spans 20 residues. The CDR3 DNA reads TGCAGTGCTAGAACTCCCGGACTAGCGGGAGCCAGGTATCTTAGGAAGACCCAGTACTTC. As protein: CSARTPGLAGARYLRKTQYF.

In its sample, this clonotype was seen many times. The J gene is TRBJ2-3, the V gene TRBV2; D gene unclear. The CDR3 is 13 amino acids. Per germline, CDR1 SNHLY and CDR2 FYNNEI. Trimming pared 2 bases from V and 9 bases from J, leaving 12 bases between. CDR3 DNA: TGTGCCAGCAGTGAAAAGGTAGTCGACACGCAGTATTTT. Protein sequence: CASSEKVVDTQYF.

Ten or more counts support this clonotype. The rearrangement links TRBV12-3 or TRBV12-4 to TRBJ1-2; D is uncertain. The CDR3 is 12 residues long. Between the trimmed V and J ends, which lost 3 bases and 0 bases, there was a span of 2 bases. The CDR3 is CASSFPNYGYTF. The CDR3, as DNA: TGTGCCAGCAGTTTTCCTAACTATGGCTACACCTTC.

This clonotype has a count of ten or more. The chain has TRBV6-2 or TRBV6-3 and TRBJ2-2; 12 bases align to TRBD2. V dropped 0 bases and J dropped 4; count of bases not matched to a gene: 6. The CDR3 spans 18 residues. Germline CDR1 is MNHEY and CDR2 is SVGEGT. CDR3 sequence: CASSYSILAGGSTGELFF. In DNA form, the CDR3 reads TGTGCCAGCAGTTACTCTATACTAGCGGGAGGCAGCACCGGGGAGCTGTTTTTT.

This clonotype was observed at least ten times. V usage is TRBV4-2 and J usage is TRBJ2-7; 11 nucleotides agree with TRBD2. CDR3 length: 15 residues. CDR1 is LGHNA and CDR2 is YNFKEQ in the germline V gene. V lost 3 bases, J lost 5 bases, and 6 bases stayed unmatched. CDR3 sequence: CASSQASGRMDEQYF. The CDR3 coding sequence is TGTGCCAGCAGCCAGGCTAGCGGGAGGATGGACGAGCAGTACTTC.

There are a few counts of this clonotype. The chain couples TRBV12-3 or TRBV12-4 to TRBJ2-5; weak D call: TRBD2 (5 bases). V was clipped by 4 bases and J by 6 bases, with 15 bases between them. CDR3 length: 14 amino acids. In DNA, the CDR3 is TGTGCCAGCAGTTCCGGTGGGAGTTTAAAGACCCAGTACTTC. It yields the protein CASSSGGSLKTQYF.

This clonotype was recorded once. The rearrangement links TRBV7-2 to TRBJ1-2; D gene ambiguous. The germline V gene has CDR1 SGHTA and CDR2 FQGNSA. This CDR3 comprises 13 residues. V was shortened by 3 bases and J by 4 bases, with 9 bases between the two germline ends. This chain's CDR3 is CASSLAQSYGYTF. As DNA, the CDR3 is TGTGCCAGCAGCTTGGCTCAGTCCTATGGCTACACCTTC.

The J gene is TRBJ2-7, the V gene TRBV6-5, with D unclear. The CDR3 sequence is 11 residues long. Germline V gene lookup returns CDR1 MNHEY and CDR2 SVGAGI. V was cut by 7 bases and J by 5 bases, with 9 bases left in between. The CDR3 DNA follows: TGTGCCAGCAACAGCTTACACGAGCAGTACTTC. Translation: CASNSLHEQYF.